These T cell receptor beta chains were read from a single sample in a study of blood T cell repertoires in COVID-19. Produced via immunoSEQ multiplex PCR; TCRdb's table is partial and in-frame only. The sample shows some 120,000 clones, around 85% of them seen only once. The sequenced sample consisted of peripheral blood. These receptors all stem from a man aged 30 to 45 with COVID-19, enrolled during active disease. Both conserved end residues are part of each CDR3. A D gene is named only where the DNA matches it firmly. The size field is filled for only some rows; it gives once, few, many or a size class.

J gene: TRBJ1-1; D gene: .; V gene: TRBV27; clone size: .; CDR3 protein: CASSWGVSLNTEAFF; CDR3 DNA: TGTGCCAGCAGTTGGGGAGTAAGTCTGAACACTGAAGCTTTCTTT
J gene: TRBJ2-2; D gene: TRBD2; V gene: TRBV3-1/TRBV3-2; clone size: few; CDR3 protein: CASSQESGGAGELFF; CDR3 DNA: TGTGCCAGCAGCCAAGAGAGCGGGGGGGCCGGGGAGCTGTTTTTT
J gene: TRBJ2-7; D gene: TRBD2; V gene: TRBV4-1; clone size: .; CDR3 protein: CASSQAAGGLYEQYF; CDR3 DNA: TGCGCCAGCAGCCAAGCGGCGGGGGGGCTCTACGAGCAGTACTTC
J gene: TRBJ1-2; D gene: TRBD1; V gene: TRBV19; clone size: once; CDR3 protein: CASQGQNLLNYGYTF; CDR3 DNA: TGTGCCAGCCAGGGACAGAACCTTCTTAACTATGGCTACACCTTC
J gene: TRBJ1-2; D gene: .; V gene: TRBV27; clone size: .; CDR3 protein: CASSYRVGYGYTF; CDR3 DNA: TGTGCCAGCAGCTACAGGGTCGGCTATGGCTACACCTTC
J gene: TRBJ2-1; D gene: TRBD2; V gene: TRBV12-5; clone size: .; CDR3 protein: CASGSPAGTSGGYNEQFF; CDR3 DNA: TGTGCTAGTGGTTCCCCAGCTGGGACTAGCGGAGGTTACAATGAGCAGTTCTTC
J gene: TRBJ2-7; D gene: TRBD2; V gene: TRBV2; clone size: .; CDR3 protein: CASSGSGGEQYF; CDR3 DNA: TGTGCCAGCAGTGGGAGCGGGGGCGAGCAGTACTTC
J gene: TRBJ2-3; D gene: TRBD2; V gene: TRBV9; clone size: .; CDR3 protein: CASSVGLAEVRSTDTQYF; CDR3 DNA: TGTGCCAGCAGCGTGGGACTAGCGGAAGTGAGGTCCACAGATACGCAGTATTTT
J gene: TRBJ2-3; D gene: .; V gene: TRBV27; clone size: .; CDR3 protein: CASSSTSTDTQYF; CDR3 DNA: TGTGCCAGCAGTTCCACTAGCACAGATACGCAGTATTTT
J gene: TRBJ1-5; D gene: .; V gene: TRBV10-3; clone size: .; CDR3 protein: CAISPDGGNQPQHF; CDR3 DNA: TGTGCCATCAGTCCGGATGGAGGCAATCAGCCCCAGCATTTT
J gene: TRBJ1-1; D gene: .; V gene: TRBV18; clone size: .; CDR3 protein: CASSPPRSLIPEAFF; CDR3 DNA: TGTGCCAGCTCCCCCCCACGTTCCCTAATCCCTGAAGCTTTCTTT
J gene: TRBJ1-5; D gene: .; V gene: TRBV29-1; clone size: few; CDR3 protein: CSVTDSNQPQHF; CDR3 DNA: TGCAGCGTAACAGATAGCAATCAGCCCCAGCATTTT
J gene: TRBJ1-6; D gene: TRBD1; V gene: TRBV5-1; clone size: few; CDR3 protein: CASSYGQAHINSPLHF; CDR3 DNA: TGCGCCAGCAGCTATGGACAGGCCCATATTAATTCACCCCTCCACTTT
J gene: TRBJ2-1; D gene: TRBD2; V gene: TRBV30; clone size: .; CDR3 protein: CAWSGLAGMVNEQFF; CDR3 DNA: TGTGCCTGGAGTGGGCTAGCGGGAATGGTCAATGAGCAGTTCTTC
J gene: TRBJ2-7; D gene: .; V gene: TRBV13; clone size: .; CDR3 protein: CASGRSGRDSYEQYF; CDR3 DNA: TGTGCCAGCGGGCGTAGTGGGCGGGACTCCTACGAGCAGTACTTC
J gene: TRBJ2-1; D gene: .; V gene: TRBV4-1; clone size: once; CDR3 protein: CASSQDRQSYNEQFF; CDR3 DNA: TGCGCCAGCAGCCAAGATCGTCAGTCCTACAATGAGCAGTTCTTC
J gene: TRBJ2-1; D gene: .; V gene: TRBV9; clone size: .; CDR3 protein: CASSVKNQGGSYNEQFF; CDR3 DNA: TGTGCCAGCAGCGTTAAGAACCAGGGGGGATCCTACAATGAGCAGTTCTTC
J gene: TRBJ2-1; D gene: .; V gene: TRBV27; clone size: .; CDR3 protein: CASSQLVHNEQFF; CDR3 DNA: TGTGCCAGCAGTCAACTAGTCCACAATGAGCAGTTCTTC
J gene: TRBJ2-7; D gene: .; V gene: TRBV21-1; clone size: .; CDR3 protein: CASSKSGQGRIDEQYF; CDR3 DNA: TGTGCCAGCAGCAAATCGGGACAGGGGAGGATCGACGAGCAGTACTTC
J gene: TRBJ1-1; D gene: .; V gene: TRBV28; clone size: .; CDR3 protein: CASSLGDRRNTEAFF; CDR3 DNA: TGTGCCAGCAGTTTAGGTGACAGAAGGAACACTGAAGCTTTCTTT
J gene: TRBJ1-6; D gene: .; V gene: TRBV18; clone size: .; CDR3 protein: CASSPENRDSGSPLHF; CDR3 DNA: TGTGCCAGCTCACCGGAAAACCGGGACTCCGGTTCACCCCTCCACTTT
J gene: TRBJ1-4; D gene: .; V gene: TRBV5-1; clone size: .; CDR3 protein: CASSLDGEASKLFF; CDR3 DNA: TGCGCCAGCAGCTTGGACGGGGAGGCGAGTAAACTGTTTTTT
J gene: TRBJ1-1; D gene: TRBD1; V gene: TRBV11-3; clone size: .; CDR3 protein: CASSHRTGPNTEAFF; CDR3 DNA: TGTGCCAGCAGCCACCGGACAGGGCCGAACACTGAAGCTTTCTTT
J gene: TRBJ2-1; D gene: TRBD1; V gene: TRBV19; clone size: once; CDR3 protein: CASTPTGTGNEQFF; CDR3 DNA: TGTGCCAGTACCCCAACCGGGACAGGGAATGAGCAGTTCTTC
J gene: TRBJ2-7; D gene: .; V gene: TRBV27; clone size: .; CDR3 protein: CASSLGIGGYEQYF; CDR3 DNA: TGTGCCAGCAGTCTAGGTATAGGGGGCTACGAGCAGTACTTC
J gene: TRBJ2-7; D gene: TRBD1; V gene: TRBV24-1; clone size: .; CDR3 protein: CATSDAPGQGGYEQYF; CDR3 DNA: TGTGCCACCAGTGATGCCCCGGGACAGGGCGGCTACGAGCAGTACTTC
J gene: TRBJ1-2; D gene: TRBD1; V gene: TRBV14; clone size: .; CDR3 protein: CASSQGASYGYTF; CDR3 DNA: TGTGCCAGCTCCCAGGGGGCCAGCTATGGCTACACCTTC
J gene: TRBJ2-4; D gene: TRBD2; V gene: TRBV5-1; clone size: .; CDR3 protein: CASSLTGTSPSNIQYF; CDR3 DNA: TGCGCCAGCAGCCTCACCGGGACTAGCCCATCAAACATTCAGTACTTC
J gene: TRBJ1-5; D gene: .; V gene: TRBV4-1; clone size: .; CDR3 protein: CASSQVGGQGGYQPQHF; CDR3 DNA: TGCGCCAGCAGCCAAGTAGGTGGGCAGGGTGGGTATCAGCCCCAGCATTTT
J gene: TRBJ1-1; D gene: .; V gene: TRBV30; clone size: .; CDR3 protein: CAWETGASSEAFF; CDR3 DNA: TGTGCCTGGGAGACAGGTGCCTCATCTGAAGCTTTCTTT
J gene: TRBJ2-7; D gene: TRBD1; V gene: TRBV28; clone size: .; CDR3 protein: CASSGTGTGYEQYF; CDR3 DNA: TGTGCCAGCAGTGGGACAGGGACGGGGTACGAGCAGTACTTC
J gene: TRBJ1-1; D gene: .; V gene: TRBV6-1; clone size: .; CDR3 protein: CASSESGRGVVGAFF; CDR3 DNA: TGTGCCAGCAGTGAATCCGGGAGGGGGGTCGTAGGAGCTTTCTTT
J gene: TRBJ2-7; D gene: .; V gene: TRBV29-1; clone size: .; CDR3 protein: CSVERLETGNSYEQYF; CDR3 DNA: TGCAGCGTTGAACGGTTGGAAACAGGGAACTCCTACGAGCAGTACTTC
J gene: TRBJ2-2; D gene: .; V gene: TRBV24-1; clone size: .; CDR3 protein: CAAQGANTGELFF; CDR3 DNA: TGTGCCGCCCAGGGCGCGAACACCGGGGAGCTGTTTTTT
J gene: TRBJ2-2; D gene: TRBD2; V gene: TRBV2; clone size: .; CDR3 protein: CASSRASGGTGELFF; CDR3 DNA: TGTGCCAGCAGTCGGGCTAGCGGAGGCACCGGGGAGCTGTTTTTT
J gene: TRBJ2-3; D gene: TRBD2; V gene: TRBV3-1/TRBV3-2; clone size: .; CDR3 protein: CASSQVALAGAQYF; CDR3 DNA: TGTGCCAGCAGCCAAGTGGCACTAGCGGGCGCGCAGTATTTT
J gene: TRBJ1-2; D gene: TRBD1; V gene: TRBV7-9; clone size: .; CDR3 protein: CASSLPQQGAGGYTF; CDR3 DNA: TGTGCCAGCAGCTTACCTCAACAGGGGGCAGGTGGCTACACCTTC
J gene: TRBJ1-2; D gene: .; V gene: TRBV6-2/TRBV6-3; clone size: .; CDR3 protein: CASSSGGLRGYTF; CDR3 DNA: TGTGCCAGCAGTTCTGGAGGGTTGCGTGGCTACACCTTC
J gene: TRBJ1-4; D gene: .; V gene: TRBV25-1; clone size: .; CDR3 protein: CASSGGGFNEKLFF; CDR3 DNA: TGTGCCAGCAGTGGGGGGGGATTTAATGAAAAACTGTTTTTT
J gene: TRBJ1-1; D gene: .; V gene: TRBV9; clone size: few; CDR3 protein: CASSVASTGIMNTEAFF; CDR3 DNA: TGTGCCAGCAGCGTAGCGTCGACAGGTATAATGAACACTGAAGCTTTCTTT
J gene: TRBJ2-2; D gene: .; V gene: TRBV2; clone size: .; CDR3 protein: CASSEVLTLNTGELFF; CDR3 DNA: TGTGCCAGCAGTGAAGTGTTGACTTTGAACACCGGGGAGCTGTTTTTT
J gene: TRBJ2-1; D gene: TRBD2; V gene: TRBV7-9; clone size: .; CDR3 protein: CASSSGRGTSGRSINEQFF; CDR3 DNA: TGTGCCAGCAGCTCCGGACGGGGGACTAGCGGGAGAAGTATCAATGAGCAGTTCTTC
J gene: TRBJ1-5; D gene: TRBD1; V gene: TRBV15; clone size: .; CDR3 protein: CATSGGQYSNQPQHF; CDR3 DNA: TGTGCCACCAGCGGGGGACAGTATAGCAATCAGCCCCAGCATTTT
J gene: TRBJ2-1; D gene: .; V gene: TRBV6-5; clone size: .; CDR3 protein: CASKSHYPPTNEQFF; CDR3 DNA: TGTGCCAGCAAATCCCACTACCCGCCAACTAATGAGCAGTTCTTC
J gene: TRBJ1-3; D gene: .; V gene: TRBV11-2; clone size: .; CDR3 protein: CASSLTATYGNTIYF; CDR3 DNA: TGTGCCAGCAGCCTGACAGCAACTTACGGAAACACCATATATTTT
J gene: TRBJ2-3; D gene: TRBD1; V gene: TRBV6-5; clone size: .; CDR3 protein: CASSYQPGGHTDTQYF; CDR3 DNA: TGTGCCAGCAGTTACCAACCAGGGGGACACACAGATACGCAGTATTTT
J gene: TRBJ1-1; D gene: .; V gene: TRBV4-2; clone size: .; CDR3 protein: CASSQGVGGTEAFF; CDR3 DNA: TGTGCCAGCAGCCAAGGTGTTGGCGGTACTGAAGCTTTCTTT
J gene: TRBJ2-2; D gene: TRBD1; V gene: TRBV28; clone size: .; CDR3 protein: CASLTGGANTGELFF; CDR3 DNA: TGTGCCAGCCTGACAGGGGGCGCGAACACCGGGGAGCTGTTTTTT
J gene: TRBJ2-1; D gene: .; V gene: TRBV6-4; clone size: .; CDR3 protein: CASSGGSPDNEQFF; CDR3 DNA: TGTGCCAGCAGTGGAGGGAGTCCTGACAATGAGCAGTTCTTC
J gene: TRBJ1-2; D gene: .; V gene: TRBV6-5; clone size: .; CDR3 protein: CASSYRQGNYGYTF; CDR3 DNA: TGTGCCAGCAGTTACCGCCAGGGTAACTATGGCTACACCTTC
J gene: TRBJ1-5; D gene: .; V gene: TRBV6-6; clone size: .; CDR3 protein: CASTREGGISDQPQHF; CDR3 DNA: TGTGCCAGCACCCGGGAGGGGGGGATCTCGGATCAGCCCCAGCATTTT
J gene: TRBJ2-2; D gene: .; V gene: TRBV2; clone size: .; CDR3 protein: CASSPTRTNTGELFF; CDR3 DNA: TGTGCCAGCAGTCCGACAAGAACGAACACCGGGGAGCTGTTTTTT
J gene: TRBJ1-1; D gene: .; V gene: TRBV27; clone size: once; CDR3 protein: CASSFGRGTEAFF; CDR3 DNA: TGTGCCAGCAGTTTCGGGAGGGGCACTGAAGCTTTCTTT
J gene: TRBJ1-2; D gene: .; V gene: TRBV28; clone size: .; CDR3 protein: CASSLPRGHGYTF; CDR3 DNA: TGTGCCAGCAGTTTACCCAGGGGCCACGGCTACACCTTC
J gene: TRBJ2-7; D gene: TRBD1; V gene: TRBV27; clone size: .; CDR3 protein: CASSPQTGGTLYEQYF; CDR3 DNA: TGTGCCAGCAGTCCTCAGACAGGGGGTACCCTCTACGAGCAGTACTTC